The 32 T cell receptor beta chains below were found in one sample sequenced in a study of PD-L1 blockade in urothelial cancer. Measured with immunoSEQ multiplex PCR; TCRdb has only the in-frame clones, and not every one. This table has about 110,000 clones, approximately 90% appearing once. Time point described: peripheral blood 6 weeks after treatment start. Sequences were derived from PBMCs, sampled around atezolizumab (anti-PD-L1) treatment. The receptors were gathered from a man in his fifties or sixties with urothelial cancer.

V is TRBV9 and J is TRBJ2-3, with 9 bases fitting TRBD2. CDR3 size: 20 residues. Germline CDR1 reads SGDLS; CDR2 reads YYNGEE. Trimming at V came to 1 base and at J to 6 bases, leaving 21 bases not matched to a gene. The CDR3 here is CASSVPLTQGRGGALDTQYF. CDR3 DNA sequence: TGTGCCAGCAGCGTACCTCTCACTCAGGGGCGGGGGGGCGCGCTGGATACGCAGTATTTT. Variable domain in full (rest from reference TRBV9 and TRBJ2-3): DSGVTQTPKHLITATGQRVTLRCSPRSGDLSVYWYQQSLDQGLQFLIQYYNGEERAKGNILERFSAQQFPDLHSELNLSSLELGDSALYFCASSVPLTQGRGGALDTQYFGPGTRLTVL.

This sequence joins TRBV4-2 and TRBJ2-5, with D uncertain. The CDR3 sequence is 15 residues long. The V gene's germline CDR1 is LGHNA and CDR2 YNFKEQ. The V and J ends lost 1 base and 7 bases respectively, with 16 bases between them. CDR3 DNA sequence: TGTGCCAGCAGCCAAGTAGGCGACCAGACGGGGACCCAGTACTTC. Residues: CASSQVGDQTGTQYF.

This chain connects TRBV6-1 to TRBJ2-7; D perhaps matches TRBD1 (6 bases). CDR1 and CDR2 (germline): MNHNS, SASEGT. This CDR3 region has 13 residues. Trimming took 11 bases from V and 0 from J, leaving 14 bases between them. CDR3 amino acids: CAGKRGSSYEQYF. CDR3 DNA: TGTGCCGGAAAGAGGGGGTCCTCCTACGAGCAGTACTTC.

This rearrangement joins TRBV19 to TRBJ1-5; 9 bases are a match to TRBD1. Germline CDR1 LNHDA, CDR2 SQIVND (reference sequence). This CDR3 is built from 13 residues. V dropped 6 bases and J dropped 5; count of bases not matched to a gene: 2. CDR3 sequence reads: CASRRTGDQPQHF. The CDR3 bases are TGTGCCAGTAGGAGGACAGGGGATCAGCCCCAGCATTTT. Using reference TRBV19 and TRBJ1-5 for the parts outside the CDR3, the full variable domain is DGGITQSPKYLFRKEGQNVTLSCEQNLNHDAMYWYRQDPGQGLRLIYYSQIVNDFQKGDIAEGYSVSREKKESFPLTVTSAQKNPTAFYLCASRRTGDQPQHFGDGTRLSIL.

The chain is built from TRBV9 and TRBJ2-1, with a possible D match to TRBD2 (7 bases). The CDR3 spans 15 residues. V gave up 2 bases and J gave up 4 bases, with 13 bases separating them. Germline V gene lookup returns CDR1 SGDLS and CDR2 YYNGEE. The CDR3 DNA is TGTGCCAGCAGCGTGGAGGGGGGGCAGTACAATGAGCAGTTCTTC. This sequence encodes CASSVEGGQYNEQFF.

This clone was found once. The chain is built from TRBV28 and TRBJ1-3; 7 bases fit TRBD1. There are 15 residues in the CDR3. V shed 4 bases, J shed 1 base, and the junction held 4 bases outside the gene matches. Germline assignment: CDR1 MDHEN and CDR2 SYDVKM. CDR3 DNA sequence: TGTGCCAGCAGTTCAGGGGACAGTTCTGGAAACACCATATATTTT. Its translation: CASSSGDSSGNTIYF.

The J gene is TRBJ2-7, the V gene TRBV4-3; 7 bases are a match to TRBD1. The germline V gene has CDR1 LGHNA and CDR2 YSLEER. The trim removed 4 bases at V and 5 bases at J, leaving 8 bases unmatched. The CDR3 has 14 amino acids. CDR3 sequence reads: CASSRSNRGNEQYF. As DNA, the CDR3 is TGCGCCAGCAGCCGCTCAAACAGGGGCAACGAGCAGTACTTC.

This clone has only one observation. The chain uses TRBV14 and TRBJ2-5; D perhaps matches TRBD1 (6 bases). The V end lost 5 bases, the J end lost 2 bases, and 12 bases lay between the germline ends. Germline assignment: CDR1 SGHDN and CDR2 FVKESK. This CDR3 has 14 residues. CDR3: CASSVTGKQETQYF. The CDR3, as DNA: TGTGCCAGCAGCGTTACAGGGAAGCAAGAGACCCAGTACTTC.

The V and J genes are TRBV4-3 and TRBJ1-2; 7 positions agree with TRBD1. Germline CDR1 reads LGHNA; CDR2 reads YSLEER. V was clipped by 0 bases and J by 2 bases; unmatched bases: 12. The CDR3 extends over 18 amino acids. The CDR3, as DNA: TGCGCCAGCAGCCAAGATCAAGGGGGACAGAGAGGAAACTATGGCTACACCTTC. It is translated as CASSQDQGGQRGNYGYTF.

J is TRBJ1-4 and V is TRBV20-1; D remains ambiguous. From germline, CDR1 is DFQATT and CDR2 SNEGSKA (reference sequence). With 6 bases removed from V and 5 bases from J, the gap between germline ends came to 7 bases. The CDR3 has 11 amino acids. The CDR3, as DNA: TGCAGTGCCCTCTTCAATGAAAAACTGTTTTTT. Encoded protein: CSALFNEKLFF.

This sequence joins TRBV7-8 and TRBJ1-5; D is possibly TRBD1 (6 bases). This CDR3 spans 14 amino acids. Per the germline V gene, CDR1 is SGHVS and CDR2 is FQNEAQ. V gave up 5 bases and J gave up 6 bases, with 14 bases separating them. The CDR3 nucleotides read TGTGCCAGCAGCCGTAGGGAGGGGGGTCAGCCCCAGCATTTT. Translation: CASSRREGGQPQHF. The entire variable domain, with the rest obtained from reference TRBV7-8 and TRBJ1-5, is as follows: GAGVSQSPRYKVAKRGQDVALRCDPISGHVSLFWYQQALGQGPEFLTYFQNEAQLDKSGLPSDRFFAERPEGSVSTLKIQRTQQEDSAVYLCASSRREGGQPQHFGDGTRLSIL.

The CDR3, as DNA: TGTGCCTGGAAATCCCGGGACAGGGATTCGGGGGAGCAGTTCTTC. Protein product: CAWKSRDRDSGEQFF. The chain carries TRBV30 and TRBJ2-1; TRBD1 aligns across 9 bases. Trimming cost V 4 bases and J 10 bases; bases outside gene matches: 14. Germline loops: CDR1 GTSNPN, CDR2 SVGIG (reference sequence). This CDR3 contains 15 residues.

DNA of the CDR3: TGTGCCAGCAGCAGCCCAGGGTTCCGTGGCTACACCTTC. Protein sequence: CASSSPGFRGYTF. This chain uses TRBV7-8 with TRBJ1-2; weak D call: TRBD1 (5 bases). Deletions cut 5 bases from V and 7 bases from J, with 14 bases between. This CDR3 contains 13 residues. CDR1 SGHVS and CDR2 FQNEAQ come from the germline V gene.

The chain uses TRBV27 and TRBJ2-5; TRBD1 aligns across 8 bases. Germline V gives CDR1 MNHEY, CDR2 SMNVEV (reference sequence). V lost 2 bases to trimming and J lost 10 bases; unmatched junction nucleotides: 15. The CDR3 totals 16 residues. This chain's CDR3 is CASSLIYGTGKEGQYF. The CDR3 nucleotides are TGTGCCAGCAGTTTAATCTACGGGACAGGTAAGGAGGGCCAGTACTTC.

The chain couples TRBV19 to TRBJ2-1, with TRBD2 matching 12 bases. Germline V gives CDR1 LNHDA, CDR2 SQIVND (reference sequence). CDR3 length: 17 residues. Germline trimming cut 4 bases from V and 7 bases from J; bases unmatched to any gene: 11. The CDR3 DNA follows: TGTGCCAGTAGTAGGGAGCTAGCGGGAGGGCTAGGGAATGAGCAGTTCTTC. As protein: CASSRELAGGLGNEQFF. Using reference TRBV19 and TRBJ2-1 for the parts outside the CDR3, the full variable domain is DGGITQSPKYLFRKEGQNVTLSCEQNLNHDAMYWYRQDPGQGLRLIYYSQIVNDFQKGDIAEGYSVSREKKESFPLTVTSAQKNPTAFYLCASSRELAGGLGNEQFFGPGTRLTVL.

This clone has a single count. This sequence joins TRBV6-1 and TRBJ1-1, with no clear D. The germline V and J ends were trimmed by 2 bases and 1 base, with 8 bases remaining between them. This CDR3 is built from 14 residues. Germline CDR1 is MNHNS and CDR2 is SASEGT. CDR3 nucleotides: TGTGCCAGCAGTGAACCCCGGAGGAACACTGAAGCTTTCTTT. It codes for CASSEPRRNTEAFF.

CDR3 in amino acids: CSVIRDRGNEQFF. The CDR3 DNA reads TGCAGCGTAATCCGGGACAGGGGAAATGAGCAGTTCTTC. This chain connects TRBV29-1 to TRBJ2-1, with TRBD1 identical over 10 bases. The CDR3 loop spans 13 amino acids. Germline lookup yields CDR1 SQVTM and CDR2 ANQGSEA. V lost 6 bases to trimming and J lost 7 bases; unmatched junction nucleotides: 6.

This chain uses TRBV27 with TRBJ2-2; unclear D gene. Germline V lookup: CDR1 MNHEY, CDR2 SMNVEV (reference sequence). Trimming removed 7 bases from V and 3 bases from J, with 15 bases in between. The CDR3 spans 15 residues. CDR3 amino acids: CASKLRLSDTGELFF. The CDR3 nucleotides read TGTGCCAGCAAACTAAGGTTATCCGACACCGGGGAGCTGTTTTTT.

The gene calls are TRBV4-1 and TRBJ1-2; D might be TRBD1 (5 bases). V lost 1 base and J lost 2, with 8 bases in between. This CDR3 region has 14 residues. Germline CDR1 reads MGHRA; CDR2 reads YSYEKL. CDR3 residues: CASSQVDRNYGYTF. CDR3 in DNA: TGCGCCAGCAGCCAAGTTGACAGAAACTATGGCTACACCTTC.

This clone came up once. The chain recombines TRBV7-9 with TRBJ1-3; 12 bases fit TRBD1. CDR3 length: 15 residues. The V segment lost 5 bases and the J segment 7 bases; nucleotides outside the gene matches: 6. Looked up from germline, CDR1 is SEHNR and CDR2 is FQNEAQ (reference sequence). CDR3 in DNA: TGTGCCAGCAGCGCGGGACAGGGGGCAAGGAACACCATATATTTT. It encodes CASSAGQGARNTIYF.

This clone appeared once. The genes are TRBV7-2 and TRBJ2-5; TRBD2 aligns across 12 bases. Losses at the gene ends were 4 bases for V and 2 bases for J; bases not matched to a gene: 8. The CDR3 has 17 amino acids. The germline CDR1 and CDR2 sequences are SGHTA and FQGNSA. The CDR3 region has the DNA TGTGCCAGCAGCTACCAGACTAGCGGGAGTTTTCAAGAGACCCAGTACTTC. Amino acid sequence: CASSYQTSGSFQETQYF.

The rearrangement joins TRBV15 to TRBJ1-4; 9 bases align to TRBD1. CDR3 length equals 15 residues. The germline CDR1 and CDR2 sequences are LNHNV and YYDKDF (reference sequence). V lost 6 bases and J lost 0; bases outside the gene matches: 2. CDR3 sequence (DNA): TGTGCCACCAGGGACAGGGGAACAACTAATGAAAAACTGTTTTTT. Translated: CATRDRGTTNEKLFF.

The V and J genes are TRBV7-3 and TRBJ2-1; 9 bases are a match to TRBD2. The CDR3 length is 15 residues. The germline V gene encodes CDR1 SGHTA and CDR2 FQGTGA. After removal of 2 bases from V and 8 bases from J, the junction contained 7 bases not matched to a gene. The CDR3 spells CASSLGTSPGDEQFF. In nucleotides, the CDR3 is TGTGCCAGCAGCTTAGGGACTAGCCCTGGTGATGAGCAGTTCTTC.

CDR3 in amino acids: CASSVNSGGEETQYF. CDR3 bases: TGTGCCAGCAGTGTAAATAGCGGGGGGGAAGAGACCCAGTACTTC. The V gene is TRBV2, the J gene TRBJ2-5; 11 nucleotides line up with TRBD2. Looked up from germline, CDR1 is SNHLY and CDR2 is FYNNEI. The trim removed 4 bases at V and 3 bases at J, leaving 4 bases unmatched. This CDR3 region has 15 residues.

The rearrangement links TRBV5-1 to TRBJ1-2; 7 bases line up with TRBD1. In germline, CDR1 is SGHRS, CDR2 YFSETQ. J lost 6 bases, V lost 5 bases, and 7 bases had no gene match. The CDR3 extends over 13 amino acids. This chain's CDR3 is CASSPGQDHGYTF. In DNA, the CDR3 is TGCGCCAGCAGTCCAGGACAGGACCATGGCTACACCTTC.

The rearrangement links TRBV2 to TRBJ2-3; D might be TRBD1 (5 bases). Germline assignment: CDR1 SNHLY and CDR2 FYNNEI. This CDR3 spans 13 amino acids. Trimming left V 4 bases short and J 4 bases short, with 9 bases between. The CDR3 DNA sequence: TGTGCCAGCAGTGCTACAGGTTCAGATACGCAGTATTTT. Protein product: CASSATGSDTQYF.

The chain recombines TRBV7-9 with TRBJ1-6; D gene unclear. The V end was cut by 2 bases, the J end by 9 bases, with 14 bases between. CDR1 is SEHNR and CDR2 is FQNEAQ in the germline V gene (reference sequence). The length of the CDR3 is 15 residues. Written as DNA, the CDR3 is TGTGCCAGCAGCTTAAGGCAGGATATACCTTCACCCCTCCACTTT. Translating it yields CASSLRQDIPSPLHF.

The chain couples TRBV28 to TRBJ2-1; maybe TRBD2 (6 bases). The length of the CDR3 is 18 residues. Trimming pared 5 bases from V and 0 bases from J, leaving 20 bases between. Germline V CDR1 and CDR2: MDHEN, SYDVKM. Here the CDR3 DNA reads TGTGCCAGCAGTCCTGGAGGAAGGAGGGGAGGCTCCTACAATGAGCAGTTCTTC. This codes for CASSPGGRRGGSYNEQFF.

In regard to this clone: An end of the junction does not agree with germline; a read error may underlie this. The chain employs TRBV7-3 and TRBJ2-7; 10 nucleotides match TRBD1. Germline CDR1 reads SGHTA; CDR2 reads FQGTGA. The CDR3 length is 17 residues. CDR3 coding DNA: TGTGCCAGCAGCGTAACTGACAGGGGGCGCTGGATTTACGAGCAGTACTTC. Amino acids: CASSVTDRGRWIYEQYF.

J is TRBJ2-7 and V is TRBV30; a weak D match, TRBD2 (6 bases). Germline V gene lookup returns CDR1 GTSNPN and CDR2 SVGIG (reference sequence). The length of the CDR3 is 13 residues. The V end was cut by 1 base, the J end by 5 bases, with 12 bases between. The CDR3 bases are TGTGCCTGGAGTGGGGCTAGCGTCGACGAGCAGTACTTC. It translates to CAWSGASVDEQYF.

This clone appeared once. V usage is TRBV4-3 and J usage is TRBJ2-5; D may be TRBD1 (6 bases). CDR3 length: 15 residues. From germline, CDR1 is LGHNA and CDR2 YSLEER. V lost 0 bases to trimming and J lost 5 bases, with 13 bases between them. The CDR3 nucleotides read TGCGCCAGCAGCCAAGACTTTGCAGGGGACGAGACCCAGTACTTC. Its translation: CASSQDFAGDETQYF.

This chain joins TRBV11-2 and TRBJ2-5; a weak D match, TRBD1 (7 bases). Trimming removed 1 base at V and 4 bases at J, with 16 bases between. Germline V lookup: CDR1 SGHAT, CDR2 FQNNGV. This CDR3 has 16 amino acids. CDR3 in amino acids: CASSLAAGGLGETQYF. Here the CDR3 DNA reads TGTGCCAGCAGCTTAGCGGCAGGGGGGTTAGGAGAGACCCAGTACTTC.